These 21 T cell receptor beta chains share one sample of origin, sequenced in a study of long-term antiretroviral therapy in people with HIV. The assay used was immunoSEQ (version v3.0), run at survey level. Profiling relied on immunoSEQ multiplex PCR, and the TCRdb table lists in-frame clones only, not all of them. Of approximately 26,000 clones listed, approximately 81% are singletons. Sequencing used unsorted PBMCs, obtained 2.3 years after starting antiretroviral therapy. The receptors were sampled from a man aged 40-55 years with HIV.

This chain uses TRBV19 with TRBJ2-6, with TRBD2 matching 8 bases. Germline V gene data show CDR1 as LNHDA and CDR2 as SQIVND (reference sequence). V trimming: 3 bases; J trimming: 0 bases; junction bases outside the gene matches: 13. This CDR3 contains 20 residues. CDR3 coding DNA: TGTGCCAGTAGTATTATTGGTGCGGGGGGAAGAGGCTCTGGGGCCAACGTCCTGACTTTC. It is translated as CASSIIGAGGRGSGANVLTF. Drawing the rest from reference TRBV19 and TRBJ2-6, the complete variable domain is DGGITQSPKYLFRKEGQNVTLSCEQNLNHDAMYWYRQDPGQGLRLIYYSQIVNDFQKGDIAEGYSVSREKKESFPLTVTSAQKNPTAFYLCASSIIGAGGRGSGANVLTFGAGSRLTVL.

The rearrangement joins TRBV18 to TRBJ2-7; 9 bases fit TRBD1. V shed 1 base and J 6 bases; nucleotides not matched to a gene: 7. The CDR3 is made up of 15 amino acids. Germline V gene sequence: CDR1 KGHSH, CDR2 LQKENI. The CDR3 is CASSPLDRGRREQYF. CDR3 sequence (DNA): TGTGCCAGCTCACCACTGGACAGGGGACGGCGCGAGCAGTACTTC.

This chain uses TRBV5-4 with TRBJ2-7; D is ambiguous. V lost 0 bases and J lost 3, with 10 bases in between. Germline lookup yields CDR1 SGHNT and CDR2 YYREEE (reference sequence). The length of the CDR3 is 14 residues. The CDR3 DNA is TGTGCCAGCAGCTTGGTGGGCACTGACTACGAGCAGTACTTC. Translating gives CASSLVGTDYEQYF.

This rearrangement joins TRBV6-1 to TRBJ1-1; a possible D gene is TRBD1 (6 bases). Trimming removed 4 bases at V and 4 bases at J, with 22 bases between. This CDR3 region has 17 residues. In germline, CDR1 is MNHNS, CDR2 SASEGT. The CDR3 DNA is TGTGCCAGCAGTGTGGGGCGGGTGGTAGGGGGAGTCACTGAAGCTTTCTTT. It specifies CASSVGRVVGGVTEAFF.

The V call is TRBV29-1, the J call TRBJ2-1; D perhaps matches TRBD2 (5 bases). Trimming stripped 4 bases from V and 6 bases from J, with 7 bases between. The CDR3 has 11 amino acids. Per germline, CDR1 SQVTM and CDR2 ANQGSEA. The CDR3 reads CSVASGNEQFF. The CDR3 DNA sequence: TGCAGCGTTGCAAGCGGCAATGAGCAGTTCTTC.

CDR3: CASGSNDGFYGYTF. Written as DNA, the CDR3 is TGTGCTAGTGGTTCCAACGACGGATTTTATGGCTACACCTTC. The chain combines TRBV12-5 with TRBJ1-2, with no clear D. Germline CDR1 is LGHNT and CDR2 is FRNRAP. V lost 4 bases and J lost 5, with 14 bases in between. The CDR3 covers 14 residues.

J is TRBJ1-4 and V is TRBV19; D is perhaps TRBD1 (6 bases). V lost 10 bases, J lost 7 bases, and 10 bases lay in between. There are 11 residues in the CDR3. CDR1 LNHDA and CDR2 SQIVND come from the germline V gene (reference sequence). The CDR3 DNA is TGTGCCAACAGGGTCCCTGAAAAACTGTTTTTT. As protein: CANRVPEKLFF.

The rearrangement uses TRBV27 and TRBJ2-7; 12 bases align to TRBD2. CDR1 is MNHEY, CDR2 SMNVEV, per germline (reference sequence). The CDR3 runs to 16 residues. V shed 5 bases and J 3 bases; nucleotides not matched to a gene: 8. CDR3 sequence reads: CASSPFATSGSYEQYF. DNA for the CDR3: TGTGCCAGCAGTCCATTCGCGACTAGCGGGAGCTACGAGCAGTACTTC.

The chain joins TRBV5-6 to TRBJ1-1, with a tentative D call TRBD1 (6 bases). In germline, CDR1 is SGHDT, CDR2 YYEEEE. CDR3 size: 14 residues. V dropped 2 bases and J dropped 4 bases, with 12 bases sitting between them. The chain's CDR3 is CASSFRGRGTEAFF. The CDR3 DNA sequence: TGTGCCAGCAGCTTCAGGGGCAGGGGCACTGAAGCTTTCTTT.

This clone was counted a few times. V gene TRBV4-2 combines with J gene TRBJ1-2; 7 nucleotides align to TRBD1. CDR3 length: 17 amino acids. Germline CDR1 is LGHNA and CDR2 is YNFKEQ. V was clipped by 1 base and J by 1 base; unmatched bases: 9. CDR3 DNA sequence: TGTGCCAGCAGCCAAGTCCTCGGACAGGACCTTAACTATGGCTACACCTTC. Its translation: CASSQVLGQDLNYGYTF.

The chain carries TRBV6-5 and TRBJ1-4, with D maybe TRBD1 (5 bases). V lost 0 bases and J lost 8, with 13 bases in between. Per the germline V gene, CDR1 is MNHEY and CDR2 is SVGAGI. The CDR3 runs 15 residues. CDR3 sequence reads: CASSYSTGDGEKLFF. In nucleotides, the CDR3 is TGTGCCAGCAGTTACTCGACTGGGGACGGAGAAAAACTGTTTTTT.

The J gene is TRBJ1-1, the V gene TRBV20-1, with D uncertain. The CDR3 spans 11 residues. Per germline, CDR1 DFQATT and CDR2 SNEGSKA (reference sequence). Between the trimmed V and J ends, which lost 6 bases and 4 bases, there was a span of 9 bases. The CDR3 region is CSATRGTEAFF. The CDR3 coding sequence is TGCAGTGCGACCCGGGGCACTGAAGCTTTCTTT.

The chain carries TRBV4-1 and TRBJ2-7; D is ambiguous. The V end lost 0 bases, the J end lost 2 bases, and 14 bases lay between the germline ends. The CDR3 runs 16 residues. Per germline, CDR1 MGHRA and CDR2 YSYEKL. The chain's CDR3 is CASSQDWEHSTYEQYF. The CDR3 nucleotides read TGCGCCAGCAGCCAAGATTGGGAACATTCCACCTACGAGCAGTACTTC.

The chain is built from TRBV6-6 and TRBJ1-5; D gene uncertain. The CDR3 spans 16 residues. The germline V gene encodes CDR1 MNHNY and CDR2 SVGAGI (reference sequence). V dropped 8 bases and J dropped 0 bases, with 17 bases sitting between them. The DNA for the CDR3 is TGTGCCAGCGACGAGCGGCTTCCCTATAGCAATCAGCCCCAGCATTTT. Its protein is CASDERLPYSNQPQHF.

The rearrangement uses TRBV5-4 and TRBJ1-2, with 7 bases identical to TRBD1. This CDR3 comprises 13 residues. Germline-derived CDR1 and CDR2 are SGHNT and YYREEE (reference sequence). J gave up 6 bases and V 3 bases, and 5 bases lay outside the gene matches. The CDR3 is CASSSQGVDGYTF. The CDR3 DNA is TGTGCCAGCAGCTCCCAGGGGGTGGATGGCTACACCTTC.

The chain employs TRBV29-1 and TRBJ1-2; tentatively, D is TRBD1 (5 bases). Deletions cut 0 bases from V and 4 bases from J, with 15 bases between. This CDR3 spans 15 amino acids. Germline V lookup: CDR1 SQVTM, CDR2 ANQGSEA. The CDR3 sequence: CSVEDLEGQGYGYTF. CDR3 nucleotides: TGCAGCGTTGAAGATCTAGAGGGGCAGGGCTATGGCTACACCTTC.

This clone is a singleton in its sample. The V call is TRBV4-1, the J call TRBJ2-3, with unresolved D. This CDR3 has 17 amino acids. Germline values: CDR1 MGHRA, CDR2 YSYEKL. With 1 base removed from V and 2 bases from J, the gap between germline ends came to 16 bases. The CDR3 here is CASSQVVGGENTDTQYF. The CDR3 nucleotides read TGCGCCAGCAGCCAAGTGGTCGGCGGAGAGAACACAGATACGCAGTATTTT.

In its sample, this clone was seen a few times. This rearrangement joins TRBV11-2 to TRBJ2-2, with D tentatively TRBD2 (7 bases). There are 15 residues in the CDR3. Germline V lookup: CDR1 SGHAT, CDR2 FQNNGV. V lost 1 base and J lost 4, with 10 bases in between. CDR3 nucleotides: TGTGCCAGCAGCTTAGTAGGGGGGGTCACCGGGGAGCTGTTTTTT. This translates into CASSLVGGVTGELFF.

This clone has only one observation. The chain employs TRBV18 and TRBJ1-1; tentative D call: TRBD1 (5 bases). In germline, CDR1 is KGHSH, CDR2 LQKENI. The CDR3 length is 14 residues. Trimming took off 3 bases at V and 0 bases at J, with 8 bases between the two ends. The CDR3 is CASSPGTVNTEAFF. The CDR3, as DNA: TGTGCCAGCTCACCGGGGACTGTGAACACTGAAGCTTTCTTT.

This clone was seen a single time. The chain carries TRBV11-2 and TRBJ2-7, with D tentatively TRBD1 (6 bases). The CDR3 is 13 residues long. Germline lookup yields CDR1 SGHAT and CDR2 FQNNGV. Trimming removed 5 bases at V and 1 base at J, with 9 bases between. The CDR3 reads CASSPGQSYEQYF. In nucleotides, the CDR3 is TGTGCCAGCAGCCCCGGACAGTCCTACGAGCAGTACTTC.

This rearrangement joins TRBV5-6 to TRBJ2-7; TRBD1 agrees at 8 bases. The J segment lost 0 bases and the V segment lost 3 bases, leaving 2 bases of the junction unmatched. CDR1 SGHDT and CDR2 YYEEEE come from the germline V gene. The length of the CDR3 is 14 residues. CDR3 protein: CASSWTGPSYEQYF. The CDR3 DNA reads TGTGCCAGCAGCTGGACAGGGCCCTCCTACGAGCAGTACTTC. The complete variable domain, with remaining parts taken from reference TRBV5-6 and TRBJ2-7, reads DAGVTQSPTHLIKTRGQQVTLRCSPKSGHDTVSWYQQALGQGPQFIFQYYEEEERQRGNFPDRFSGHQFPNYSSELNVNALLLGDSALYLCASSWTGPSYEQYFGPGTRLTVT.